The 16 T cell receptor beta chains reported below all come from one sample, sequenced in a study of control samples from healthy donors and cancer patients. Generated by immunoSEQ multiplex PCR, the TCRdb table keeps only in-frame clones and is missing some. This table holds about 190,000 clones. The specimen was blood. The source is a woman aged 25 to 39 in good health.

The chain links TRBV3-1 (or the pseudogene TRBV3-2) to TRBJ2-5; 14 bases line up with TRBD2. Germline CDR1 and CDR2: LGHDT and YNNKEL (reference sequence). The CDR3 is made up of 16 amino acids. Losses at the gene ends were 4 bases for V and 4 bases for J; bases not matched to a gene: 5. The CDR3 loop reads CASSPRLAGGRETQYF. As DNA, the CDR3 is TGTGCCAGCAGCCCCCGACTAGCGGGGGGGCGAGAGACCCAGTACTTC.

The genes are TRBV5-5 and TRBJ1-2; 9 bases are a match to TRBD1. Losses at the gene ends were 5 bases for V and 8 bases for J; bases not matched to a gene: 7. This CDR3 has 13 amino acids. Germline V CDR1 and CDR2: SGHKS, YYEKEE (reference sequence). CDR3 DNA: TGTGCCAGCAGTTACCGGGACAGGGAAGGCTACACCTTC. It is translated as CASSYRDREGYTF.

The J gene is TRBJ2-7, the V gene TRBV6-6, with 7 bases identical to TRBD1. In germline, CDR1 is MNHNY, CDR2 SVGAGI (reference sequence). Trimming took 8 bases from V and 2 from J; bases not matched to a gene: 3. This CDR3 has 12 amino acids. The CDR3 DNA follows: TGTGCCAGCGGACAGGCTACCTACGAGCAGTACTTC. Protein product: CASGQATYEQYF.

CDR3 sequence: CASSTTEGAVAFF. The CDR3, as DNA: TGTGCCAGCTCAACAACGGAGGGTGCCGTAGCTTTCTTT. The rearrangement links TRBV18 to TRBJ1-1; no definite D call. The CDR3 contains 13 residues. From germline, CDR1 is KGHSH and CDR2 LQKENI. Trimming shortened V by 5 bases and J by 10 bases, and 17 bases separated the two germline ends.

This chain connects TRBV5-6 to TRBJ2-5, with 9 bases identical to TRBD2. V shed 2 bases and J 4 bases; nucleotides not matched to a gene: 18. Germline CDR1 SGHDT, CDR2 YYEEEE. The CDR3 totals 19 residues. The CDR3 loop reads CASSLTRVVWRGGVETQYF. CDR3 nucleotides: TGTGCCAGCAGCTTAACCCGCGTAGTTTGGCGGGGGGGCGTAGAGACCCAGTACTTC.

The chain couples TRBV6-6 to TRBJ1-6; possibly TRBD1 for D (6 bases). V lost 0 bases to trimming and J lost 6 bases, with 12 bases between them. The CDR3 sequence is 16 residues long. Germline CDR1 and CDR2: MNHNY and SVGAGI (reference sequence). The CDR3 is CASSYSGGAFNSPLHF. The CDR3 DNA reads as TGTGCCAGCAGTTACTCGGGGGGCGCCTTTAATTCACCCCTCCACTTT.

The rearrangement links TRBV4-1 to TRBJ1-3; D is possibly TRBD1 (5 bases). This CDR3 spans 16 amino acids. Germline-derived CDR1 and CDR2 are MGHRA and YSYEKL. The ends were cut back, 2 bases at V and 0 bases at J, with 11 bases in the middle. CDR3 sequence reads: CASSQPGRGSGNTIYF. DNA for the CDR3: TGCGCCAGCAGCCAACCCGGGAGGGGCTCTGGAAACACCATATATTTT.

The chain combines TRBV6-5 with TRBJ1-5; a weak D match, TRBD1 (5 bases). CDR1 and CDR2 (germline): MNHEY, SVGAGI. The CDR3 has 13 amino acids. Deletions cut 4 bases from V and 5 bases from J, with 9 bases between. CDR3 region: CASSFRAHQPQHF. For the CDR3, the DNA is TGTGCCAGCAGTTTCAGGGCCCATCAGCCCCAGCATTTT.

The J gene is TRBJ1-4, the V gene TRBV18, with a weak D call TRBD1 (5 bases). The germline V gene encodes CDR1 KGHSH and CDR2 LQKENI. V was pared by 3 bases and J by 7 bases, with 27 bases between. The CDR3 totals 19 residues. This chain's CDR3 is CASSPTSRQSLHFSEKLFF. CDR3 coding DNA: TGTGCCAGCTCACCGACCTCGAGACAGTCTCTTCACTTTAGTGAAAAACTGTTTTTT.

The V call is TRBV6-5, the J call TRBJ1-6; D call uncertain. This CDR3 contains 13 residues. Germline CDR1 and CDR2: MNHEY and SVGAGI. The V gene lost 8 bases and the J gene lost 1 base, with 6 bases spanning the gap. CDR3 amino acids: CASGASYNSPLHF. Here the CDR3 DNA reads TGTGCCAGCGGAGCGTCCTATAATTCACCCCTCCACTTT.

This chain joins TRBV30 and TRBJ1-1; D is possibly TRBD1 (5 bases). There are 13 residues in the CDR3. The germline CDR1 and CDR2 sequences are GTSNPN and SVGIG (reference sequence). Deletions cut 5 bases from V and 6 bases from J, with 16 bases between. The CDR3 reads CAWSPGDAAEAFF. CDR3 bases: TGTGCCTGGTCCCCGGGGGATGCGGCTGAAGCTTTCTTT. Full variable domain (outside the CDR3, taken from reference TRBV30 and TRBJ1-1): SQTIHQWPATLVQPVGSPLSLECTVEGTSNPNLYWYRQAAGRGLQLLFYSVGIGQISSEVPQNLSASRPQDRQFILSSKKLLLSDSGFYLCAWSPGDAAEAFFGQGTRLTVV.

This chain joins TRBV10-3 and TRBJ1-6; the D gene is possibly TRBD1 (5 bases). The germline V gene has CDR1 ENHRY and CDR2 SYGVKD. The length of the CDR3 is 13 residues. V lost 7 bases to trimming and J lost 6 bases, with 10 bases between them. In DNA, the CDR3 is TGTGCCATCAACGACAGCGGTAATTCACCCCTCCACTTT. Protein product: CAINDSGNSPLHF.

The chain has TRBV5-5 and TRBJ2-3; D perhaps matches TRBD2 (7 bases). The V gene's germline CDR1 is SGHKS and CDR2 YYEKEE (reference sequence). V dropped 2 bases and J dropped 0 bases, with 10 bases sitting between them. This CDR3 spans 15 amino acids. The CDR3 is CASSLRGASTDTQYF. The CDR3 coding sequence is TGTGCCAGCAGCTTACGGGGGGCCAGCACAGATACGCAGTATTTT.

J is TRBJ1-2 and V is TRBV15; D not resolved. Deletions cut 1 base from V and 5 bases from J, with 17 bases between. The CDR3 consists of 16 residues. Looked up from germline, CDR1 is LNHNV and CDR2 is YYDKDF (reference sequence). DNA of the CDR3: TGTGCCACCAGCAGAGCAGGCGCCAGTCCCCCTTATGGCTACACCTTC. Translation gives CATSRAGASPPYGYTF.

The chain links TRBV5-1 to TRBJ2-7; 12 bases fit TRBD2. The CDR3 totals 17 residues. Germline V gene sequence: CDR1 SGHRS, CDR2 YFSETQ. V gave up 1 base and J gave up 2 bases; unmatched junction bases: 7. CDR3 in amino acids: CASSLMISSGGAYEQYF. Written as DNA, the CDR3 is TGCGCCAGCAGCTTGATGATCTCTAGCGGGGGGGCCTACGAGCAGTACTTC. Filled out from reference TRBV5-1 and TRBJ2-7, the complete variable domain reads KAGVTQTPRYLIKTRGQQVTLSCSPISGHRSVSWYQQTPGQGLQFLFEYFSETQRNKGNFPGRFSGRQFSNSRSEMNVSTLELGDSALYLCASSLMISSGGAYEQYFGPGTRLTVT.

V gene TRBV25-1 combines with J gene TRBJ1-1; D ambiguous. The germline gives CDR1 MGHDK, CDR2 SYGVNS. The CDR3 has 11 residues. With 3 bases removed from V and 4 bases from J, the gap between germline ends came to 3 bases. As DNA, the CDR3 is TGTGCCAGCAGTGAGGTCACTGAAGCTTTCTTT. Its protein is CASSEVTEAFF.